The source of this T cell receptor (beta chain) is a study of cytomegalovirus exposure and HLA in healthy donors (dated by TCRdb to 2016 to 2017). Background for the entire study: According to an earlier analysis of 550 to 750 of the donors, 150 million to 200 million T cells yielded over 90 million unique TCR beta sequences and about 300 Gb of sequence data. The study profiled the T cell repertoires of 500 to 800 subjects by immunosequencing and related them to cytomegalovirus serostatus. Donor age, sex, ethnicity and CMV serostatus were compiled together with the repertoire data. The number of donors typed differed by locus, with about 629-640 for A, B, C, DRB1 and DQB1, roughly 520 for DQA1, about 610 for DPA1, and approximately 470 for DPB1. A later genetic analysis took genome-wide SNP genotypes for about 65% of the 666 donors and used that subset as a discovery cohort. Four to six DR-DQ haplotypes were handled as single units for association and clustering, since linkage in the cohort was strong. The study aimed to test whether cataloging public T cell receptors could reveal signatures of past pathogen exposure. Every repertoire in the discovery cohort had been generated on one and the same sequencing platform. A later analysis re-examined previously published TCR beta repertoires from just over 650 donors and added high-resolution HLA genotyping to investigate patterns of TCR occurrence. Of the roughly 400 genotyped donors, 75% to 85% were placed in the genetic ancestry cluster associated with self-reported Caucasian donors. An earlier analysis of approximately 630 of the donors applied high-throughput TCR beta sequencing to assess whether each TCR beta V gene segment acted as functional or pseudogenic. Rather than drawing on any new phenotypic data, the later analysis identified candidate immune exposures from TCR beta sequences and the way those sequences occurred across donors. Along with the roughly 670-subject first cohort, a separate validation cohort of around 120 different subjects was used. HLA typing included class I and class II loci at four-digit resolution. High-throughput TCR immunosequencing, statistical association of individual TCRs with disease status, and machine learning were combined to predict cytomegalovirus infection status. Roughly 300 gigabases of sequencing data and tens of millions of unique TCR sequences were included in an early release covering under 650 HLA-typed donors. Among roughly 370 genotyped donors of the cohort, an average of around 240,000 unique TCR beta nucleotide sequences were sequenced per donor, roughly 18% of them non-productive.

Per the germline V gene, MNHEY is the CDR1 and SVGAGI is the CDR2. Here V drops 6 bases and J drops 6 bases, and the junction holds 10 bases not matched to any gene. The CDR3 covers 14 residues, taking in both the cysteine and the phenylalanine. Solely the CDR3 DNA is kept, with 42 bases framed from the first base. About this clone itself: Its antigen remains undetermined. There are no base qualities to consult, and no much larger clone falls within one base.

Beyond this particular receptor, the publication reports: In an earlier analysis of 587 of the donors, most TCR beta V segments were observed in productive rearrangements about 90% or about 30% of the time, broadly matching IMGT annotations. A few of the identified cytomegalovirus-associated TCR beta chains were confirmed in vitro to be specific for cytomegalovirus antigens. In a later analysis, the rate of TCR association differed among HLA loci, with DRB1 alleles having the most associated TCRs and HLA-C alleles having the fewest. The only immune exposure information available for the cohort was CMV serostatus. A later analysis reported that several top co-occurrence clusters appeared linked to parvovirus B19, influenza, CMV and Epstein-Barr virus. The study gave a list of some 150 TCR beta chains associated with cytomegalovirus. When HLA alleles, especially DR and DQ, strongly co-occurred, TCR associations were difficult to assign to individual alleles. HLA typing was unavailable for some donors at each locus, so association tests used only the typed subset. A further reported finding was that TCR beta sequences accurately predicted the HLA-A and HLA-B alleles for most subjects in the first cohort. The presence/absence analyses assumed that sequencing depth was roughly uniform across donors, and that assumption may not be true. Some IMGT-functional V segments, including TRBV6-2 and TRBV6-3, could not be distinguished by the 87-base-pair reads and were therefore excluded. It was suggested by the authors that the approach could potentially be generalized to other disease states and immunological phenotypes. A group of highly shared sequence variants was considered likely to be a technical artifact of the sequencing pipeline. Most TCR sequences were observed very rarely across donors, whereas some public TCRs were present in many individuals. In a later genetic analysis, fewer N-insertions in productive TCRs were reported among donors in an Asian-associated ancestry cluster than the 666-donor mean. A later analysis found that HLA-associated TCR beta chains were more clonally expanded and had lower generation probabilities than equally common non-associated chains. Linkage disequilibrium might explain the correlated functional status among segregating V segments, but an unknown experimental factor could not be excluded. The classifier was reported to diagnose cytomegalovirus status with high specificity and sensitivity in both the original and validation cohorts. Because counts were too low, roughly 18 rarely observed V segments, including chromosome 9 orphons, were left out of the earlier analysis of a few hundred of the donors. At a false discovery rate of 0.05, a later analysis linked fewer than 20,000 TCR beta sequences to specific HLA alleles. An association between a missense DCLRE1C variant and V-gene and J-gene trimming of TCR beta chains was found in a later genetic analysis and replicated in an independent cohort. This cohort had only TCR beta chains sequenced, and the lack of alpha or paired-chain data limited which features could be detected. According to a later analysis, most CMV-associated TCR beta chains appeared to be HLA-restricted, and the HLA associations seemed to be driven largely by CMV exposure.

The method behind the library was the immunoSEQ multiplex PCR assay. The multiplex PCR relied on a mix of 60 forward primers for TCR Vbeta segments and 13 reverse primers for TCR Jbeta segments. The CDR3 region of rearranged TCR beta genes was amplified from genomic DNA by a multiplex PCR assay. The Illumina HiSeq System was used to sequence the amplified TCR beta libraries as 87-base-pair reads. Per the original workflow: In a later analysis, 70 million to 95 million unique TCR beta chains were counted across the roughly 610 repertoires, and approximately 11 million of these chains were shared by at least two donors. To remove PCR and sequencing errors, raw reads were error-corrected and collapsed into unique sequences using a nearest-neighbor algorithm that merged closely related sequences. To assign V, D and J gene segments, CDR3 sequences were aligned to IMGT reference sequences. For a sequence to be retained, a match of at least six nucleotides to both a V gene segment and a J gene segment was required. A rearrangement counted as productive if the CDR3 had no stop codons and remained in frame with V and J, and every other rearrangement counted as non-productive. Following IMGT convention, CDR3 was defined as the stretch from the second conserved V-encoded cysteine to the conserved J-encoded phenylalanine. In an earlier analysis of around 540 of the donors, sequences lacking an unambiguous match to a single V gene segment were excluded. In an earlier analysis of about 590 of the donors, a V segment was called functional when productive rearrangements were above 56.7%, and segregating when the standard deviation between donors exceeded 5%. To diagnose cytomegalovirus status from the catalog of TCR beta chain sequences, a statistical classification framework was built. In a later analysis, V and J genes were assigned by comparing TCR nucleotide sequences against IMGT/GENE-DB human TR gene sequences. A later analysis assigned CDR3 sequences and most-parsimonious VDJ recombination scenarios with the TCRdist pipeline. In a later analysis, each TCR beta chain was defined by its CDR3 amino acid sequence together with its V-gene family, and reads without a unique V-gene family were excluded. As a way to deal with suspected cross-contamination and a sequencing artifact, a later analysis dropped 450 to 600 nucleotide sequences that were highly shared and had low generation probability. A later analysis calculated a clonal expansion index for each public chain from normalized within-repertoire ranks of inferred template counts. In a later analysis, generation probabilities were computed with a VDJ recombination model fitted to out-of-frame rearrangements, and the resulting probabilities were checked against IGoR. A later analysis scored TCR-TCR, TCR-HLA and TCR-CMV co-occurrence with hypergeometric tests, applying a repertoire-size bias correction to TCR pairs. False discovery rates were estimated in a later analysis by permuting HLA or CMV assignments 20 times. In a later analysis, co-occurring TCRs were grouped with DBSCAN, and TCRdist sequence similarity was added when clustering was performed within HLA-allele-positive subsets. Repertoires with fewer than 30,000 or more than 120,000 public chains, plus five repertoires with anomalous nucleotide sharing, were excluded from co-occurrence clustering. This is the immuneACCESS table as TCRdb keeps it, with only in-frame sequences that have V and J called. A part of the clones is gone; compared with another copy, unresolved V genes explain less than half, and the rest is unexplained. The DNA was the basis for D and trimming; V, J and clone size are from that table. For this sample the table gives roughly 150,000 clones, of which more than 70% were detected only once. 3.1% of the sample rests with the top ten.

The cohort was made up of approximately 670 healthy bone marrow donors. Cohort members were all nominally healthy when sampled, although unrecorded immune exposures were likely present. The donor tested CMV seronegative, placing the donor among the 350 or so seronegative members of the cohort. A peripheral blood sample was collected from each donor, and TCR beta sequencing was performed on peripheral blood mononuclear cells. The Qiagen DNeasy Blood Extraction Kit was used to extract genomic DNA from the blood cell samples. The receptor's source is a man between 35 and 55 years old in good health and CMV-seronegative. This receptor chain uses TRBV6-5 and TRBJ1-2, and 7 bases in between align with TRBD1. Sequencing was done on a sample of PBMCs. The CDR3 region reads CASSVRQGLNGYTF. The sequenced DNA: TGTGCCAGCAGCGTCCGACAGGGATTGAATGGCTACACCTTC.